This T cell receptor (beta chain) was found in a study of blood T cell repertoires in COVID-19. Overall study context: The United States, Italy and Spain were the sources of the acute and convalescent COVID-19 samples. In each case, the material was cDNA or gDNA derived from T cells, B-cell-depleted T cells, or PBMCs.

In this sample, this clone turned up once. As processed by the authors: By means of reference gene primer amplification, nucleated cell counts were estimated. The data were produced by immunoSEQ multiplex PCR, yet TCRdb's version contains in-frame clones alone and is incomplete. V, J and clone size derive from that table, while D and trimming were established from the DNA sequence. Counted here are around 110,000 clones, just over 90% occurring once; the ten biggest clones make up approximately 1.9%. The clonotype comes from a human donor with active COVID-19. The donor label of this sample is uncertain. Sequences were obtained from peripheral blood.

CDR3 in amino acids: CASSYEGGAGYTF. The CDR3 DNA follows: TGTGCCAGCAGTTATGAGGGAGGGGCTGGCTACACCTTC. The J gene is TRBJ1-2, the V gene TRBV6-5; tentatively, D is TRBD1 (5 bases). This CDR3 spans 13 amino acids. V was clipped by 3 bases and J by 7 bases, with 12 bases between them. The germline V gene encodes CDR1 MNHEY and CDR2 SVGAGI.